Listed below are T cell receptor beta chains from one sample, sequenced in a study of radiotherapy plus CTLA-4 blockade in lung cancer. Profiled with immunoSEQ multiplex PCR; TCRdb holds only in-frame clones, not every one. The sample lists 75,000 to 100,000 clones, 75% to 90% seen once, with approximately 3.4% in the top ten. The source was peripheral blood, collected from a patient treated with radiotherapy plus ipilimumab. All receptors come from a human donor with non-small cell lung cancer who had a partial response to radiotherapy plus ipilimumab. Each CDR3 is given with its conserved first and last residue. D genes are given only for firm matches. The listing skips clone size in some rows; elsewhere it reads once, few, many or a size class.

.,TRBV4-1,TRBJ2-6,TRBD2,CASSQFVAAGAPRGGANVLTF,TGCGCCAGCAGCCAATTTGTGGCAGCGGGAGCCCCCCGGGGAGGGGCCAACGTCCTGACTTTC
.,TRBV7-2,TRBJ1-2,.,CASSQQVLTNYGYTF,TGTGCCAGCAGTCAGCAGGTATTGACTAACTATGGCTACACCTTC
.,TRBV10-3,TRBJ2-2,.,CAISVLNRDHTGELFF,TGTGCCATCAGTGTTCTAAACAGGGACCACACCGGGGAGCTGTTTTTT
.,TRBV5-4,TRBJ1-1,.,CASSWGGGVDTEAFF,TGTGCCAGCAGCTGGGGAGGGGGGGTCGACACTGAAGCTTTCTTT
few,TRBV29-1,TRBJ2-6,.,CSGRETGANVLTF,TGCAGCGGCAGGGAAACCGGGGCCAACGTCCTGACTTTC
.,TRBV7-2,TRBJ1-5,TRBD1,CASSSLGQGGNQPQHF,TGTGCCAGCAGCTCTCTGGGACAGGGTGGCAATCAGCCCCAGCATTTT
.,TRBV11-2,TRBJ1-2,.,CASSSLQGRQIRGYTF,TGTGCCAGCAGCTCCTTACAGGGCCGACAGATTCGGGGCTACACCTTC
.,TRBV7-9,TRBJ1-1,.,CASSPSGNTEAFF,TGTGCCAGCAGCCCTAGCGGAAACACTGAAGCTTTCTTT
.,TRBV19,TRBJ2-1,.,CASSIRYRGFSYNEQFF,TGTGCCAGTAGTATAAGGTATCGGGGATTCTCCTACAATGAGCAGTTCTTC
.,TRBV5-1,TRBJ1-2,.,CASSPGVNYGYTF,TGCGCCAGCAGCCCAGGGGTAAACTATGGCTACACCTTC
few,TRBV6-5,TRBJ2-7,.,CASSESRGYEQYF,TGTGCCAGCAGTGAGTCCAGGGGCTACGAGCAGTACTTC
.,TRBV7-6,TRBJ2-7,.,CASSLDGGGEQYF,TGTGCCAGCAGCTTAGATGGGGGCGGCGAGCAGTACTTC
.,TRBV29-1,TRBJ2-1,TRBD2,CSVREGLGNEQFF,TGCAGCGTGCGGGAGGGCCTTGGCAATGAGCAGTTCTTC
.,TRBV6-5,TRBJ1-5,.,CASSEERGQPQHF,TGTGCCAGCAGTGAAGAGCGGGGCCAGCCCCAGCATTTT
.,TRBV5-1,TRBJ2-1,TRBD2,CASSKSSGVNNEQFF,TGCGCCAGCAGCAAGTCTAGCGGGGTTAACAATGAGCAGTTCTTC
.,TRBV30,TRBJ2-5,TRBD2,CAWNLAGAGAQYF,TGTGCCTGGAACTTAGCGGGAGCCGGGGCCCAGTACTTC
once,TRBV30,TRBJ2-3,TRBD1,CAWSPGTGSTDTQYF,TGTGCCTGGAGTCCCGGGACAGGGAGCACAGATACGCAGTATTTT
.,TRBV19,TRBJ2-7,.,CASRAGTRGEQYF,TGTGCCAGTAGGGCCGGGACAAGGGGGGAGCAGTACTTC
.,TRBV4-1,TRBJ2-1,TRBD2,CASSQEASGRNEQFF,TGCGCCAGCAGCCAAGAAGCTAGCGGGAGGAATGAGCAGTTCTTC
.,TRBV5-1,TRBJ2-1,.,CASSSIPGTNEQFF,TGCGCCAGCAGCTCTATCCCGGGGACAAATGAGCAGTTCTTC
.,TRBV2,TRBJ2-1,.,CASSPVGEVGLVEQFF,TGTGCCAGCAGCCCGGTAGGGGAAGTGGGTCTGGTTGAGCAGTTCTTC
.,TRBV28,TRBJ1-5,.,CASKSGFSSNQPQHF,TGTGCCAGCAAATCAGGGTTCAGCTCCAATCAGCCCCAGCATTTT
once,TRBV9,TRBJ1-2,.,CASSGRLRAVSNYGYTF,TGTGCCAGCAGCGGCCGCTTGAGGGCAGTTTCCAACTATGGCTACACCTTC
.,TRBV28,TRBJ2-1,.,CASSPMRSGRSYNEQFF,TGTGCCAGCAGTCCGATGAGATCGGGGAGGTCCTACAATGAGCAGTTCTTC
medium-sized,TRBV29-1,TRBJ2-7,TRBD2,CSVRTSGFYEQYF,TGCAGCGTCCGGACTAGCGGGTTCTACGAGCAGTACTTC
.,TRBV6-6,TRBJ1-1,.,CASSYRGRDTEAFF,TGTGCCAGCAGTTACAGGGGCAGGGACACTGAAGCTTTCTTT
.,TRBV5-1,TRBJ2-3,.,CASSQALTDTQYF,TGCGCCAGCAGCCAAGCCCTCACAGATACGCAGTATTTT
.,TRBV7-3,TRBJ2-5,.,CASSLELTGLRGSQYF,TGTGCCAGCAGCTTAGAGTTGACCGGGCTAAGAGGGTCCCAGTACTTC
.,TRBV19,TRBJ1-3,.,CASSEGGRPISGNTIYF,TGTGCCAGTAGCGAAGGAGGCAGGCCGATTTCTGGAAACACCATATATTTT
.,TRBV7-2,TRBJ2-5,.,CASSTMPVTHRAQYF,TGTGCCAGCAGCACCATGCCCGTTACTCATCGAGCCCAGTACTTC
.,TRBV5-1,TRBJ1-1,TRBD1,CASSSGQTYEAFF,TGCGCCAGCAGCTCGGGACAGACATATGAAGCTTTCTTT
few,TRBV11-2,TRBJ1-2,.,CASSLVGSGGYTF,TGTGCCAGCAGCTTAGTAGGGAGCGGTGGCTACACCTTC
.,TRBV2,TRBJ2-2,TRBD1,CASRVGGGWDGELFF,TGTGCCAGCAGGGTAGGGGGCGGATGGGACGGGGAGCTGTTTTTT
.,TRBV7-3,TRBJ1-1,.,CASTPDRNTEAFF,TGTGCCAGCACCCCGGACAGGAACACTGAAGCTTTCTTT
.,TRBV6-6,TRBJ2-7,TRBD1,CASSRTGFSYEQYF,TGTGCCAGCAGCAGGACAGGGTTCTCCTACGAGCAGTACTTC
.,TRBV19,TRBJ1-3,.,CASSIGTFGNTIYF,TGTGCCAGTAGTATAGGGACTTTTGGAAACACCATATATTTT
.,TRBV19,TRBJ2-5,TRBD1,CASSRQGGETQYF,TGTGCCAGTAGCAGACAGGGGGGAGAGACCCAGTACTTC
.,TRBV27,TRBJ2-7,TRBD2,CASSLGTSGIYEQYF,TGTGCCAGCAGTCTGGGGACTAGCGGGATTTACGAGCAGTACTTC
once,TRBV30,TRBJ2-3,.,CAWSVEGDTQYF,TGTGCCTGGAGTGTAGAGGGAGATACGCAGTATTTT
.,TRBV28,TRBJ2-7,TRBD2,CASLKLAGGLYEQYF,TGTGCCAGCCTTAAACTAGCGGGAGGACTCTACGAGCAGTACTTC
.,TRBV9,TRBJ1-3,.,CASSGTQGNTIYF,TGTGCCAGCAGTGGGACACAAGGAAACACCATATATTTT
.,TRBV7-9,TRBJ1-4,.,CASSPPGRPNRKLFF,TGTGCCAGCAGTCCCCCCGGGAGGCCCAATCGAAAACTGTTTTTT
.,TRBV28,TRBJ1-4,TRBD1,CASSFQGGPTNEKLFF,TGTGCCAGCAGTTTTCAGGGGGGCCCAACTAATGAAAAACTGTTTTTT
.,TRBV5-1,TRBJ2-3,.,CASSSGDTSSGDTQYF,TGCGCCAGCAGCTCCGGGGACACCAGCAGTGGAGATACGCAGTATTTT
.,TRBV5-4,TRBJ2-5,.,CASSLYSQETQYF,TGTGCCAGCAGCTTGTACAGCCAAGAGACCCAGTACTTC
.,TRBV7-8,TRBJ1-1,.,CASSQQGGTEAFF,TGTGCCAGCAGCCAACAGGGAGGGACTGAAGCTTTCTTT
.,TRBV5-1,TRBJ2-1,.,CASSLSPGTYNEQFF,TGCGCCAGCAGCCTATCCCCGGGGACATACAATGAGCAGTTCTTC
few,TRBV6-1,TRBJ2-3,.,CASSPSYTQYF,TGTGCCAGCAGCCCCTCTTATACGCAGTATTTT
.,TRBV10-1,TRBJ2-1,TRBD2,CASSNLAGYNEQFF,TGCGCCAGCAGTAACCTAGCGGGGTACAATGAGCAGTTCTTC
.,TRBV4-1,TRBJ1-5,TRBD1,CASSQDQGAGQPQHF,TGTGCCAGCAGCCAAGATCAGGGGGCAGGTCAGCCCCAGCATTTT
.,TRBV10-3,TRBJ2-3,.,CAISPSTSTDTQYF,TGTGCCATCAGTCCTTCTACTAGCACAGATACGCAGTATTTT
.,TRBV27,TRBJ1-5,TRBD1,CARTPGTGLPNPQHF,TGTGCCAGAACCCCAGGGACAGGCCTCCCCAATCCCCAGCATTTT
.,TRBV7-2,TRBJ2-1,.,CASSLVLADEQFF,TGTGCCAGCAGCTTAGTACTAGCAGATGAGCAGTTCTTC
.,TRBV28,TRBJ1-1,.,CASSFQRGGVMNTEAFF,TGTGCCAGCAGTTTTCAGCGGGGGGGGGTCATGAACACTGAAGCTTTCTTT
.,TRBV9,TRBJ2-1,TRBD2,CASSPPGTSVNEQFF,TGTGCCAGCAGCCCCCCCGGGACTAGCGTCAATGAGCAGTTCTTC